This entry describes one T cell receptor (beta chain). It may be a read error: a sequence one base away is much more abundant. The conserved final phenylalanine or tryptophan is absent from the CDR3, which likely points to a read error. Germline assignment: CDR1 MNHEY and CDR2 SVGEGT. The CDR3 consists of 16 residues. Trimming shortened V by 5 bases and J by 3 bases, and 17 bases separated the two germline ends. This sample is drawn from a study of regulatory T cells in long-lasting Graves disease. Study overall: Patients met the persistent Graves' disease definition after over 5 years of antithyroid drugs with positive TSH receptor antibodies.

Relying on iRepertoire HTBI primers and Arm-PCR of CDR3 regions, the team built TCR beta libraries. TCRdb re-called the multiplex PCR reads with MiXCR, one entry per CDR3 protein. The sample shows around 430,000 distinct CDR3 sequences, under 25% of them seen only once. Noted time point: persistent/refractory GD, antithyroid drugs over 5 years with positive TRAb. The TCR library used RNA extracted from PBMCs. The sequenced sample was peripheral blood mononuclear cells (PBMCs), obtained when the disease was refractory, from a patient treated with antithyroid drugs. The TCR sequence derives from a female donor with Graves disease. V is TRBV6-2 or TRBV6-3 and J is TRBJ1-5, with a weak D call TRBD1 (6 bases). CDR3 bases: TGTGCCAGCAGTCCTAGAAGAGGGGGTGTCAATCAGCCCCAGCATTCT. Its translation: CASSPRRGGVNQPQHS.